This TCR beta chain stems from a study of human T cells and chemical hapten exposure. Whole-study findings and limits: Since the donors had alopecia, their immune response may not be the same as that of healthy people.

Time point here: patch test 3, about 24 weeks after DPC sensitization. Treatment here: therapeutic diphenylcyclopropenone sensitization with weekly scalp DPC. Extraction yielded total RNA from whole blood (unfractionated). TCRdb reprocessed the RACE reads via MiXCR and lists one record per CDR3 protein. The repertoire holds more than 35,000 distinct CDR3 sequences, roughly an eighth seen once, with 2% to 2.5% in the top ten. The sample holds a few counts of this clonotype. Its antigen is undetermined. Trimming at V came to 5 bases and at J to 7 bases, leaving 13 bases not matched to a gene. The CDR3 has 17 residues. Germline V lookup: CDR1 SGHTA, CDR2 FQGTGA.

The sequencing here drew on whole blood, taken in connection with sensitization to the hapten diphenylcyclopropenone (DPC). V gene TRBV7-3 combines with J gene TRBJ2-2; TRBD1 agrees at 10 bases. The source of this sequence is a woman aged 40 to 50 with alopecia areata. Some clones in this sample may be carry-over from other donors' samples. The DNA for the CDR3 is TGTGCCAGCAGCCTCACCCGTGACAGGGGGCAGGGCGGGGAGCTGTTTTTT. It yields the protein CASSLTRDRGQGGELFF.